These 23 T cell receptor beta chains share one sample of origin, sequenced in a study of T-cell reconstitution after alpha-beta-depleted transplantation in children. Preparation of the TCRbeta library was carried out with unique molecular identifiers. TCRdb used MiXCR to reprocess the PCR reads, holding one entry per CDR3 protein. Seen here are about 300,000 distinct CDR3 sequences, over 9.5% observed once, and the top ten hold roughly 7%. This specimen was PBMCs, taken before TCRalphabeta/CD19-depleted stem cell transplant. The receptors here all came from a boy in the first two years of life with acute myeloid leukemia, due to receive a stem cell transplant.

This clonotype occurred many times. The V gene is TRBV29-1, the J gene TRBJ2-1; D is possibly TRBD2 (6 bases). The germline gives CDR1 SQVTM, CDR2 ANQGSEA. The ends were cut back, 4 bases at V and 7 bases at J, with 8 bases in the middle. CDR3 length equals 11 residues. The CDR3: CSVVEGNEQFF. The CDR3 DNA follows: TGCAGCGTTGTGGAGGGTAATGAGCAGTTCTTC.

A word on this clonotype: It may be a read error: a sequence one base away is much more abundant. The gene calls are TRBV20-1 and TRBJ2-7; 10 positions agree with TRBD2. The CDR3 loop spans 15 amino acids. Germline V gene data show CDR1 as DFQATT and CDR2 as SNEGSKA (reference sequence). CDR3 DNA sequence: TGCTGTGCTAGCGGAAGGACTAGCGGCTCCTACGAGCAGTACTTC. This sequence encodes CCASGRTSGSYEQYF.

This clonotype was seen a few times. V usage is TRBV11-1 and J usage is TRBJ1-3, with TRBD1 matching over 8 bases. Trimming at V came to 2 bases and at J to 0 bases, leaving 12 bases not matched to a gene. The CDR3 runs 19 residues. In germline, CDR1 is SGHAT, CDR2 FQDESV (reference sequence). CDR3 sequence: CASSLPGTGSPLSGNTIYF. The CDR3 nucleotides read TGTGCCAGCAGCTTACCGGGGACAGGCTCGCCTCTCTCTGGAAACACCATATATTTT.

This clonotype was observed at least ten times. The rearrangement links TRBV25-1 to TRBJ2-4, with 9 bases identical to TRBD1. Germline CDR1 and CDR2: MGHDK and SYGVNS. V was clipped by 5 bases and J by 4 bases; unmatched bases: 6. The CDR3 contains 15 residues. For the CDR3, the DNA is TGTGCCAGCAGTCTTGCCGGGACAGGGAAAAACATTCAGTACTTC. This gives the protein CASSLAGTGKNIQYF. Using reference TRBV25-1 and TRBJ2-4 for the parts outside the CDR3, the full variable domain is EADIYQTPRYLVIGTGKKITLECSQTMGHDKMYWYQQDPGMELHLIHYSYGVNSTEKGDLSSESTVSRIRTEHFPLTLESARPSHTSQYLCASSLAGTGKNIQYFGAGTRLSVL.

The sample holds many counts of this clonotype. V is TRBV7-2 and J is TRBJ2-7; TRBD1 might be the D (5 bases). CDR1 and CDR2 (germline): SGHTA, FQGNSA. This CDR3 spans 14 amino acids. V shed 3 bases and J shed 3 bases, with 12 bases lying between them. CDR3 amino acids: CASSLQGLDYEQYF. CDR3 nucleotides: TGTGCCAGCAGCTTGCAGGGTCTTGACTACGAGCAGTACTTC. Full variable domain (rest looked up from reference TRBV7-2 and TRBJ2-7): GAGVSQSPSNKVTEKGKDVELRCDPISGHTALYWYRQSLGQGLEFLIYFQGNSAPDKSGLPSDRFSAERTGGSVSTLTIQRTQQEDSAVYLCASSLQGLDYEQYFGPGTRLTVT.

The chain links TRBV4-2 to TRBJ2-5; D possibly corresponds to TRBD2 (5 bases). V gave up 4 bases and J gave up 0 bases, with 9 bases separating them. Germline values: CDR1 LGHNA, CDR2 YNFKEQ. The CDR3 spans 14 residues. The DNA for the CDR3 is TGTGCCAGCAGCCCCGGGGTGTACCAAGAGACCCAGTACTTC. The encoded protein is CASSPGVYQETQYF.

This clonotype was detected ten times or more. The chain employs TRBV6-5 and TRBJ1-4, with D perhaps matching TRBD1 (6 bases). Germline assignment: CDR1 MNHEY and CDR2 SVGAGI. Between the trimmed V and J ends, which lost 2 bases and 3 bases, there was a span of 13 bases. CDR3 length: 16 residues. The CDR3 reads CASSYPPGAPNEKLFF. CDR3 in DNA: TGTGCCAGCAGTTACCCTCCAGGGGCCCCTAATGAAAAACTGTTTTTT.

The rearrangement joins TRBV11-2 to TRBJ2-3, with D maybe TRBD2 (7 bases). The CDR3 runs 16 residues. The germline CDR1 and CDR2 sequences are SGHAT and FQNNGV. Between the trimmed V and J ends, which lost 5 bases and 8 bases, there was a span of 23 bases. This chain's CDR3 is CASSQGRGAPFSTQYF. CDR3 sequence (DNA): TGTGCCAGCAGCCAAGGGAGGGGGGCCCCGTTCAGTACGCAGTATTTT.

The V call is TRBV19, the J call TRBJ1-5; tentatively, D is TRBD1 (6 bases). V was trimmed by 3 bases and J by 5 bases, leaving 11 bases between them. The CDR3 consists of 14 residues. The germline CDR1 and CDR2 sequences are LNHDA and SQIVND (reference sequence). CDR3 amino acids: CASSMDSWDQPQHF. The CDR3 DNA follows: TGTGCCAGTAGTATGGACAGTTGGGATCAGCCCCAGCATTTT.

This clonotype was seen only a few times. This chain connects TRBV6-1 to TRBJ2-1; maybe TRBD2 (6 bases). Trimming took 2 bases from V and 3 from J, leaving 20 bases between them. This CDR3 comprises 18 residues. Germline-derived CDR1 and CDR2 are MNHNS and SASEGT. This CDR3 is CASSEKASGTALYNEQFF. Here the CDR3 DNA reads TGTGCCAGCAGTGAAAAGGCTTCCGGGACTGCCCTCTACAATGAGCAGTTCTTC.

This clonotype was recorded many times. The rearrangement joins TRBV28 to TRBJ2-5; D is unclear. V was pared by 1 base and J by 7 bases, with 10 bases between. The V gene's germline CDR1 is MDHEN and CDR2 SYDVKM. CDR3 size: 13 residues. CDR3 DNA sequence: TGTGCCAGCAGTTTATCGGATTTTGGGACCCAGTACTTC. Translated: CASSLSDFGTQYF. Complete variable domain (other parts from reference TRBV28 and TRBJ2-5): DVKVTQSSRYLVKRTGEKVFLECVQDMDHENMFWYRQDPGLGLRLIYFSYDVKMKEKGDIPEGYSVSREKKERFSLILESASTNQTSMYLCASSLSDFGTQYFGPGTRLLVL.

In regard to this clonotype: With a much larger clone just one base away, this may be a read error. The J gene is TRBJ2-1, the V gene TRBV6-1, with a possible D match to TRBD1 (6 bases). The germline V gene has CDR1 MNHNS and CDR2 SASEGT. The CDR3 spans 16 residues. The V and J ends lost 7 bases and 3 bases respectively, with 19 bases between them. CDR3 loop: CASTITGTRGYNEQFF. In DNA, the CDR3 is TGTGCCAGCACTATTACCGGGACAAGGGGCTACAATGAGCAGTTCTTC.

In this sample, this clonotype turned up many times. CDR3 loop: CASDGPPLYQETQYF. In DNA, the CDR3 is TGTGCCAGTGACGGGCCTCCCTTGTACCAAGAGACCCAGTACTTC. V and J are TRBV2 and TRBJ2-5, with unresolved D. The CDR3 has 15 amino acids. Deletions cut 9 bases from V and 0 bases from J, with 17 bases between. CDR1 and CDR2 (germline): SNHLY, FYNNEI.

This clonotype was counted at least ten times. The rearrangement uses TRBV10-3 and TRBJ1-6; D is uncertain. The CDR3 spans 12 residues. Germline lookup yields CDR1 ENHRY and CDR2 SYGVKD. V was clipped by 8 bases and J by 2 bases, with 4 bases between them. CDR3 protein: CAIGTYNSPLHF. Here the CDR3 DNA reads TGTGCCATCGGGACCTATAATTCACCCCTCCACTTT.

This clonotype was counted a single time. The chain carries TRBV24-1 and TRBJ2-3, with 11 nucleotides matching TRBD1. The V gene end was trimmed by 2 bases and the J gene end by 1 base; junction bases not matched to a gene: 4. The CDR3 totals 17 residues. Germline V gene sequence: CDR1 KGHDR, CDR2 SFDVKD. As DNA, the CDR3 is TGTGCCACCAGTGATTCGGACAGGGGGCTTGGCACAGATACGCAGTATTTT. This codes for CATSDSDRGLGTDTQYF.

This clonotype was seen ten or more times. V is TRBV20-1 and J is TRBJ1-2; a weak D match, TRBD1 (5 bases). Trimming took off 3 bases at V and 8 bases at J, with 22 bases between the two ends. The germline V gene encodes CDR1 DFQATT and CDR2 SNEGSKA (reference sequence). This CDR3 contains 15 residues. In DNA form, the CDR3 reads TGCAGTGCTAGGCTCTTAAGGCAGGGCGTGATCGGCTACACCTTC. This encodes CSARLLRQGVIGYTF.

The sample holds many counts of this clonotype. The chain uses TRBV20-1 and TRBJ2-1, with D possibly matching TRBD2 (5 bases). V was pared by 5 bases and J by 13 bases, with 15 bases between. The CDR3 loop spans 11 amino acids. Germline lookup yields CDR1 DFQATT and CDR2 SNEGSKA (reference sequence). CDR3 sequence: CSASSGVHQFF. The DNA for the CDR3 is TGCAGTGCTTCCTCCGGGGTCCATCAGTTCTTC.

There are many counts of this clonotype. The chain links TRBV24-1 to TRBJ2-7, with TRBD2 matching 9 bases. With 6 bases clipped from V and 1 base from J, the junction kept 0 bases outside the gene matches. This CDR3 has 13 residues. The germline CDR1 and CDR2 sequences are KGHDR and SFDVKD. CDR3 sequence: CATSSGRSYEQYF. DNA of the CDR3: TGTGCCACCAGTAGCGGGAGGTCCTACGAGCAGTACTTC.

The V and J genes are TRBV21-1 and TRBJ1-3; the table assigns TRBD1, which was not confirmed against the DNA. TRBV21-1 is tagged as a pseudogene. The CDR3 contains 14 residues. This CDR3 reads CASSKGDRGNTIYF. The CDR3 nucleotides are TGTGCCAGCAGCAAAGGGGACAGAGGAAACACCATATATTTT.

This clonotype was counted at least ten times. The chain employs TRBV7-2 and TRBJ2-6, with 9 positions matching TRBD1. Trimming removed 7 bases from V and 2 bases from J; junction bases left unmatched: 3. This CDR3 is built from 15 residues. Germline CDR1 is SGHTA and CDR2 is FQGNSA. CDR3 region: CASKYRGPGANVLTF. CDR3 DNA: TGTGCCAGCAAGTACAGGGGGCCTGGGGCCAACGTCCTGACTTTC.

This clonotype was observed at least ten times. CDR3 nucleotide sequence: TGTGCCAGCAGCTTCGGACAGAGCGCGAACACCGGGGAGCTGTTTTTT. Amino acid sequence: CASSFGQSANTGELFF. This chain uses TRBV5-4 with TRBJ2-2, with a tentative D call TRBD1 (6 bases). The germline V and J ends were trimmed by 2 bases and 0 bases, with 11 bases remaining between them. This CDR3 spans 16 amino acids. Looked up from germline, CDR1 is SGHNT and CDR2 is YYREEE (reference sequence).

J is TRBJ2-7 and V is TRBV6-1, with D perhaps matching TRBD1 (5 bases). Germline CDR1 and CDR2: MNHNS and SASEGT. The CDR3 runs 15 residues. Trimming cost V 6 bases and J 0 bases, with 15 bases left between them. The CDR3 nucleotides read TGTGCCAGCAGGCCGACAGAGACCCTCTCCTACGAGCAGTACTTC. This sequence encodes CASRPTETLSYEQYF.

The gene calls are TRBV4-2 and TRBJ2-5, with D perhaps given as TRBD1 or TRBD2 (5 bases each). The CDR3 is 16 residues long. Germline CDR1 and CDR2: LGHNA and YNFKEQ. The V and J ends lost 1 base and 0 bases respectively, with 12 bases between them. In nucleotides, the CDR3 is TGTGCCAGCAGCCAAGCTGGGCCGGGACACCAAGAGACCCAGTACTTC. It yields the protein CASSQAGPGHQETQYF.